This TCR beta chain was observed in a study of T cells in Graves' hyperthyroidism and ophthalmopathy. Points from the study as a whole: Ophthalmopathy was told apart from stable hyperthyroidism by a 13 V-J model. Ophthalmopathy onset followed model prediction by a median approximately 7 months.

It was RNA transcripts that yielded the amplified TCR beta CDR3 regions. The HTBI primer set served for first-round RT-PCR of the TCR CDR3. TCRdb re-derived calls from the multiplex PCR reads in MiXCR, one entry per CDR3 protein. The sample has a few hundred thousand distinct CDR3 sequences, about an eighth seen once. Thyroid ultrasound, orbital computed tomography, clinical symptoms, and serum thyroxine and TRAb underpinned diagnoses. 10 ml fresh peripheral blood yielded the PBMCs. The CDR3 loop spans 15 amino acids. Germline V gene data show CDR1 as DFQATT and CDR2 as SNEGSKA (reference sequence). The V end was cut by 0 bases, the J end by 7 bases, with 15 bases between. This clonotype was counted a few times. Its antigen remains unknown.

Sequenced: blood. V and J are TRBV20-1 and TRBJ1-4; D unclear. This sequence originates from a woman aged 18-30 years with Graves' hyperthyroidism. CDR3 region: CSARDPKGLVEKLFF. The CDR3 nucleotides are TGCAGTGCTAGAGATCCTAAGGGTCTTGTTGAAAAACTGTTTTTT.